One and the same sample provided the 32 T cell receptor beta chains below, sequenced in a study of blood T cell repertoires in COVID-19. Method: immunoSEQ multiplex PCR; TCRdb's copy keeps in-frame clones and lacks some. Among nearly 350,000 clones listed, about 88% were seen once. Material for sequencing was peripheral blood. The receptor source for this set is a woman aged 70-85 years with COVID-19, enrolled during active disease.

The rearrangement uses TRBV28 and TRBJ1-1, with 7 bases identical to TRBD1. The CDR3 contains 16 residues. Germline V gene data show CDR1 as MDHEN and CDR2 as SYDVKM. Unmatched junction bases numbered 10, after V lost 6 bases and J lost 0 bases. The CDR3 region is CASRRTGEGMNTEAFF. The CDR3 DNA is TGTGCCAGCAGGCGAACAGGGGAAGGGATGAACACTGAAGCTTTCTTT.

CDR3 nucleotides: TGTGCCAGCAGTCCGCGAGGAGGGAGCACAGATACGCAGTATTTT. Its translation: CASSPRGGSTDTQYF. The rearrangement uses TRBV28 and TRBJ2-3, with a weak D call TRBD2 (6 bases). CDR1 and CDR2 (germline): MDHEN, SYDVKM. V was cut by 5 bases and J by 0 bases, with 12 bases left in between. This CDR3 contains 15 residues.

The chain links TRBV30 to TRBJ1-5, with D unclear. This CDR3 spans 14 amino acids. Trimming shortened V by 3 bases and J by 0 bases, and 9 bases separated the two germline ends. CDR1 is GTSNPN and CDR2 is SVGIG in the germline V gene (reference sequence). This CDR3 reads CAWRAPYSNQPQHF. CDR3 nucleotides: TGTGCCTGGAGGGCACCTTATAGCAATCAGCCCCAGCATTTT.

The rearrangement links TRBV6-5 to TRBJ1-2; the D gene is possibly TRBD1 (6 bases). Germline V gene lookup returns CDR1 MNHEY and CDR2 SVGAGI. CDR3 length: 13 amino acids. V dropped 6 bases and J dropped 8 bases, with 16 bases sitting between them. The CDR3: CASRKQRQDGYTF. CDR3 sequence (DNA): TGTGCCAGCAGAAAACAAAGACAGGACGGCTACACCTTC.

The CDR3 DNA reads TGCGCCAGCAGCCCGGACAGGGGTCATGGCTACACCTTC. It encodes CASSPDRGHGYTF. J is TRBJ1-2 and V is TRBV10-1; 9 nucleotides agree with TRBD1. The trim removed 6 bases at V and 6 bases at J, leaving 5 bases unmatched. CDR1 is WNHNN and CDR2 is SYGVQD in the germline V gene (reference sequence). There are 13 residues in the CDR3.

The sample holds one count of this clone. The V gene is TRBV3-1 (or the pseudogene TRBV3-2), the J gene TRBJ1-4, with D possibly being TRBD1 (6 bases). V was cut by 3 bases and J by 4 bases, with 15 bases left in between. The CDR3 runs to 16 residues. Germline V gene data show CDR1 as LGHDT and CDR2 as YNNKEL (reference sequence). CDR3 DNA sequence: TGTGCCAGCAGCCATGGTAGACCAGGGGTTAATGAAAAACTGTTTTTT. Its translation is CASSHGRPGVNEKLFF.

This clone was seen only a few times. This sequence joins TRBV28 and TRBJ2-3; no clear D. This CDR3 has 14 residues. With 2 bases removed from V and 0 bases from J, the gap between germline ends came to 6 bases. Germline CDR1 reads MDHEN; CDR2 reads SYDVKM. CDR3 sequence: CASSLERSTDTQYF. Written as DNA, the CDR3 is TGTGCCAGCAGTTTAGAGCGAAGCACAGATACGCAGTATTTT.

This chain joins TRBV9 and TRBJ1-1; 9 nucleotides agree with TRBD1. Germline values: CDR1 SGDLS, CDR2 YYNGEE. The V and J ends lost 4 bases and 1 base, in that order; junction bases with no gene match: 11. This CDR3 spans 17 amino acids. CDR3 amino acids: CASSRGQGLSTNTEAFF. Written as DNA, the CDR3 is TGTGCCAGCAGCCGCGGACAGGGGCTATCCACGAACACTGAAGCTTTCTTT.

The rearrangement uses TRBV5-6 and TRBJ1-4, with a possible D match to TRBD1 (6 bases). Germline V gene lookup returns CDR1 SGHDT and CDR2 YYEEEE. This CDR3 is built from 15 residues. V lost 1 base and J 15 bases, leaving 22 bases between the germline ends. The CDR3 here is CASSLFSSLYRELFF. Here the CDR3 DNA reads TGTGCCAGCAGCTTGTTCAGTTCCCTTTACAGGGAATTGTTTTTT.

This rearrangement joins TRBV7-2 to TRBJ2-7; D ambiguous. In germline, CDR1 is SGHTA, CDR2 FQGNSA. This CDR3 region has 14 residues. V was clipped by 5 bases and J by 6 bases, with 17 bases between them. The CDR3 protein is CASSPSFGSFEQYF. CDR3 nucleotides: TGTGCCAGCAGCCCCTCCTTTGGCAGTTTCGAGCAGTACTTC.

The genes are TRBV9 and TRBJ1-5; TRBD1 might be the D (5 bases). V was pared by 4 bases and J by 1 base, with 9 bases between. Germline V lookup: CDR1 SGDLS, CDR2 YYNGEE. This CDR3 contains 14 residues. In nucleotides, the CDR3 is TGTGCCAGCAGCATTCAGGGAAGCAATCAGCCCCAGCATTTT. Translating gives CASSIQGSNQPQHF.

The chain combines TRBV18 with TRBJ2-7; 9 bases match TRBD1. V was clipped by 4 bases and J by 3 bases; unmatched bases: 7. Germline V gives CDR1 KGHSH, CDR2 LQKENI. This CDR3 is built from 15 residues. The CDR3 spells CASSRPGQGNYEQYF. The CDR3 DNA follows: TGTGCCAGCTCACGGCCGGGACAGGGAAACTACGAGCAGTACTTC.

The chain employs TRBV4-1 and TRBJ2-7; weak D call: TRBD1 (6 bases). CDR3 length: 13 residues. With 2 bases removed from V and 3 bases from J, the gap between germline ends came to 8 bases. Per the germline V gene, CDR1 is MGHRA and CDR2 is YSYEKL. CDR3: CASSQQDSYEQYF. The DNA for the CDR3 is TGCGCCAGCAGCCAACAGGACAGCTACGAGCAGTACTTC.

The V and J genes are TRBV30 and TRBJ1-3; perhaps TRBD1 as D (5 bases). From germline, CDR1 is GTSNPN and CDR2 SVGIG (reference sequence). V dropped 0 bases and J dropped 3 bases, with 15 bases sitting between them. The CDR3 is 16 amino acids. The CDR3 protein is CAWSVRQGGYGNTIYF. For the CDR3, the DNA is TGTGCCTGGAGTGTACGCCAGGGAGGCTATGGAAACACCATATATTTT. The complete variable domain, with remaining parts taken from reference TRBV30 and TRBJ1-3, reads SQTIHQWPATLVQPVGSPLSLECTVEGTSNPNLYWYRQAAGRGLQLLFYSVGIGQISSEVPQNLSASRPQDRQFILSSKKLLLSDSGFYLCAWSVRQGGYGNTIYFGEGSWLTVV.

The V call is TRBV7-2, the J call TRBJ2-3, with D maybe TRBD1 (5 bases). CDR1 SGHTA and CDR2 FQGNSA come from the germline V gene. This CDR3 comprises 13 residues. V was pared by 1 base and J by 4 bases, with 6 bases between. The chain's CDR3 is CASSLGQSDTQYF. As DNA, the CDR3 is TGTGCCAGCAGCTTAGGACAGTCAGATACGCAGTATTTT.

The V and J genes are TRBV11-3 and TRBJ2-3, with D possibly being TRBD2 (6 bases). CDR3 length equals 14 residues. Trimming took 5 bases from V and 0 from J, leaving 9 bases between them. Germline lookup yields CDR1 SGHNT and CDR2 YENEEA. The CDR3 protein is CASSRGTSTDTQYF. In DNA form, the CDR3 reads TGTGCCAGCAGCCGCGGGACTAGCACAGATACGCAGTATTTT.

The chain recombines TRBV2 with TRBJ2-3; 7 positions agree with TRBD2. The length of the CDR3 is 14 residues. V shed 8 bases, J shed 0 bases, and the junction held 5 bases outside the gene matches. Germline CDR1 is SNHLY and CDR2 is FYNNEI. CDR3 nucleotides: TGTGCCAGCCAGACTAGCCTTAGCACAGATACGCAGTATTTT. Translating gives CASQTSLSTDTQYF. Full variable domain (missing parts from reference TRBV2 and TRBJ2-3): EPEVTQTPSHQVTQMGQEVILRCVPISNHLYFYWYRQILGQKVEFLVSFYNNEISEKSEIFDDQFSVERPDGSNFTLKIRSTKLEDSAMYFCASQTSLSTDTQYFGPGTRLTVL.

The gene calls are TRBV5-6 and TRBJ2-1, with 10 bases fitting TRBD1. V lost 4 bases and J lost 7; bases outside the gene matches: 5. CDR3 length: 14 amino acids. Germline V gene lookup returns CDR1 SGHDT and CDR2 YYEEEE. For the CDR3, the DNA is TGTGCCAGCAGCCCCTGGACAGGGGGAAATGAGCAGTTCTTC. Translation gives CASSPWTGGNEQFF.

The rearrangement joins TRBV19 to TRBJ1-6; 11 nucleotides align to TRBD1. Germline lookup yields CDR1 LNHDA and CDR2 SQIVND (reference sequence). CDR3 length: 15 amino acids. V was clipped by 3 bases and J by 9 bases; unmatched bases: 4. CDR3: CASSMGTGGRSPLHF. CDR3 DNA: TGTGCCAGTAGTATGGGGACAGGGGGACGTTCACCCCTCCACTTT.

The CDR3 loop reads CASSPGTSQGGIYGYTF. CDR3 in DNA: TGTGCCAGCAGCCCGGGAACGAGTCAGGGGGGAATCTATGGCTACACCTTC. The chain employs TRBV3-1 (or the pseudogene TRBV3-2) and TRBJ1-2; the match to TRBD1 covers 7 bases. Germline V gene sequence: CDR1 LGHDT, CDR2 YNNKEL (reference sequence). Unmatched junction bases numbered 15, after V lost 4 bases and J lost 4 bases. There are 17 residues in the CDR3.

The chain's CDR3 is CATGTFTGEQYF. As DNA, the CDR3 is TGTGCCACCGGAACCTTTACGGGCGAGCAGTACTTC. V usage is TRBV24-1 and J usage is TRBJ2-7; D remains ambiguous. In germline, CDR1 is KGHDR, CDR2 SFDVKD. The CDR3 loop spans 12 amino acids. Trimming shortened V by 9 bases and J by 6 bases, and 14 bases separated the two germline ends.

The rearrangement joins TRBV7-9 to TRBJ1-5; no definite D call. The length of the CDR3 is 12 residues. Trimming took off 7 bases at V and 6 bases at J, with 10 bases between the two ends. Germline CDR1 SEHNR, CDR2 FQNEAQ (reference sequence). The CDR3 here is CASTNSSQPQHF. As DNA, the CDR3 is TGTGCCAGCACCAACTCGAGTCAGCCCCAGCATTTT.

The V gene is TRBV9, the J gene TRBJ2-7; 11 positions match TRBD1. The CDR3 is 16 residues long. Germline trimming cut 0 bases from V and 5 bases from J; bases unmatched to any gene: 7. Germline CDR1 reads SGDLS; CDR2 reads YYNGEE. The CDR3 sequence: CASSVGGTGGVDEQYF. The CDR3 DNA follows: TGTGCCAGCAGCGTAGGGGGGACAGGGGGAGTAGACGAGCAGTACTTC.

This chain connects TRBV7-2 to TRBJ1-2, with 8 bases aligning to TRBD1. The CDR3 has 17 residues. V lost 3 bases to trimming and J lost 2 bases; unmatched junction nucleotides: 11. Germline CDR1 and CDR2: SGHTA and FQGNSA. Here the CDR3 DNA reads TGTGCCAGCAGCTTGTCTCTGGACAGGGCTTTCAACTATGGCTACACCTTC. Its protein product is CASSLSLDRAFNYGYTF.

This clone was seen just once. Distinct nucleotide sequences in the sample also encode this CDR3. The CDR3 loop reads CASSRDGNQPQHF. CDR3 DNA sequence: TGTGCCAGCAGTCGGGATGGCAATCAGCCCCAGCATTTT. V is TRBV2 and J is TRBJ1-5; D unresolved. The CDR3 has 13 residues. V lost 5 bases, J lost 2 bases, and 7 bases lay in between. From germline, CDR1 is SNHLY and CDR2 FYNNEI.

The gene calls are TRBV19 and TRBJ2-2; 11 positions agree with TRBD2. J was trimmed by 7 bases and V by 7 bases; bases with no gene match: 11. The length of the CDR3 is 16 residues. CDR1 and CDR2 from the germline V gene are LNHDA and SQIVND (reference sequence). CDR3 DNA sequence: TGTGCCAGTAAGACACGCCTAGCGGGGGGCGGCGGGGAGCTGTTTTTT. This encodes CASKTRLAGGGGELFF.

The V and J genes are TRBV9 and TRBJ1-4, with a possible D match to TRBD1 (5 bases). V was clipped by 3 bases and J by 5 bases, with 14 bases between them. Germline values: CDR1 SGDLS, CDR2 YYNGEE. The length of the CDR3 is 15 residues. The CDR3 here is CASSAPGGENEKLFF. The CDR3 DNA sequence: TGTGCCAGCAGCGCTCCCGGGGGAGAGAATGAAAAACTGTTTTTT.

V and J are TRBV4-2 and TRBJ2-7; TRBD2 matches at 9 bases. With 0 bases clipped from V and 3 bases from J, the junction kept 6 bases outside the gene matches. Per the germline V gene, CDR1 is LGHNA and CDR2 is YNFKEQ. The CDR3 runs to 16 residues. The chain's CDR3 is CASSQEGSGGLYEQYF. CDR3 nucleotide sequence: TGTGCCAGCAGCCAAGAAGGTAGCGGGGGCCTCTACGAGCAGTACTTC.

The chain combines TRBV5-6 with TRBJ1-3; D ambiguous. Trimming left V 3 bases short and J 6 bases short, with 4 bases between. This CDR3 is built from 11 residues. Germline values: CDR1 SGHDT, CDR2 YYEEEE. This CDR3 is CASSSLNTIYF. As DNA, the CDR3 is TGTGCCAGCAGCTCCCTAAACACCATATATTTT.

V and J are TRBV28 and TRBJ1-5, with 9 positions matching TRBD1. Trimming took 3 bases from V and 4 from J; bases not matched to a gene: 4. The CDR3 has 15 residues. The germline CDR1 and CDR2 sequences are MDHEN and SYDVKM. CDR3 amino acids: CASSLGDRENQPQHF. The CDR3 nucleotides are TGTGCCAGCAGTTTGGGGGACAGGGAAAATCAGCCCCAGCATTTT.

The chain employs TRBV2 and TRBJ2-1; a possible D gene is TRBD2 (5 bases). V was pared by 8 bases and J by 0 bases, with 11 bases between. The CDR3 extends over 14 amino acids. Germline values: CDR1 SNHLY, CDR2 FYNNEI. CDR3 in amino acids: CASAAASSYNEQFF. The CDR3 coding sequence is TGTGCCAGCGCAGCGGCGAGCTCCTACAATGAGCAGTTCTTC.

The CDR3 bases are TGTGCCAGCAGGACAGTGGGCTATGGCTACACCTTC. Translating it yields CASRTVGYGYTF. This sequence joins TRBV27 and TRBJ1-2, with D perhaps matching TRBD1 (5 bases). Trimming stripped 6 bases from V and 4 bases from J, with 9 bases between. CDR1 and CDR2 from the germline V gene are MNHEY and SMNVEV (reference sequence). This CDR3 has 12 residues.